These 19 T cell receptor beta chains came from one sample sequenced in a study of T cell responses to AZD1222 COVID-19 vaccine. Method: immunoSEQ multiplex PCR; TCRdb's copy keeps in-frame clones and lacks some. The sample includes some 98,000 clones, about four fifths seen only once; the top ten take 13% to 15%. Sequencing was performed on peripheral blood, taken 28 days after the second AZD1222 dose. The receptors come from an adult who received the AZD1222 COVID-19 vaccine.

This chain uses TRBV6-2 or TRBV6-3 with TRBJ1-1; D possibly corresponds to TRBD1 (5 bases). This CDR3 is 14 amino acids long. The V gene lost 5 bases and the J gene lost 5 bases, with 15 bases spanning the gap. From germline, CDR1 is MNHEY and CDR2 SVGEGT. CDR3 sequence reads: CASSRDGLGTEAFF. CDR3 nucleotide sequence: TGTGCCAGCAGTCGGGACGGGCTTGGGACTGAAGCTTTCTTT.

The chain carries TRBV5-1 and TRBJ1-1; 7 nucleotides match TRBD1. This CDR3 has 15 residues. Germline CDR1 reads SGHRS; CDR2 reads YFSETQ. V lost 0 bases and J lost 1; bases outside the gene matches: 3. The CDR3, as DNA: TGCGCCAGCAGCTTGGGACAGGGCAGGAACACTGAAGCTTTCTTT. Translating gives CASSLGQGRNTEAFF.

The chain recombines TRBV4-2 with TRBJ1-1, with D perhaps matching TRBD1 (5 bases). Trimming cost V 0 bases and J 11 bases, with 10 bases left between them. From germline, CDR1 is LGHNA and CDR2 YNFKEQ. The CDR3 runs 12 residues. The CDR3 DNA is TGTGCCAGCAGCCAAGATCAAGGGACGGCTTTCTTT. It encodes CASSQDQGTAFF.

The CDR3 nucleotides are TGTGCCAGCAGTCTCTTTAGCGGGGGAAACCTCGGGAATGAGCAGTTCTTC. Translation gives CASSLFSGGNLGNEQFF. The V and J genes are TRBV27 and TRBJ2-1, with 9 bases aligning to TRBD2. Germline assignment: CDR1 MNHEY and CDR2 SMNVEV (reference sequence). After removal of 5 bases from V and 7 bases from J, the junction contained 15 bases not matched to a gene. This CDR3 region has 17 residues.

The chain joins TRBV6-5 to TRBJ1-1; no firm D call. Trimming cost V 0 bases and J 6 bases, with 11 bases left between them. The CDR3 runs to 14 residues. Germline CDR1 is MNHEY and CDR2 is SVGAGI. The CDR3 here is CASSYSQTKSEAFF. In DNA, the CDR3 is TGTGCCAGCAGTTACTCCCAAACAAAGTCTGAAGCTTTCTTT.

This chain links TRBV7-2 with TRBJ2-7, with D perhaps matching TRBD1 (6 bases). This CDR3 contains 15 residues. Looked up from germline, CDR1 is SGHTA and CDR2 is FQGNSA. V gave up 3 bases and J gave up 2 bases, with 14 bases separating them. CDR3 region: CASSFGQLKTYEQYF. DNA for the CDR3: TGTGCCAGCAGCTTTGGACAGCTGAAAACCTACGAGCAGTACTTC.

About this clone: The junction shows a germline mismatch at one end, possibly a read error. This sequence joins TRBV3-1 (or the pseudogene TRBV3-2) and TRBJ2-7; 12 bases match TRBD1. CDR1 is LGHDT, CDR2 YNNKEL, per germline (reference sequence). The CDR3 is 16 residues long. The CDR3 region is CASSPRGTGGSHEQYF. CDR3 DNA sequence: TGTGCCAGCAGCCCAAGAGGGACAGGGGGCTCCCACGAGCAGTACTTC.

This chain uses TRBV11-2 with TRBJ1-3; 7 bases align to TRBD1. The CDR3 runs 17 residues. CDR1 is SGHAT, CDR2 FQNNGV, per germline. J was trimmed by 0 bases and V by 9 bases; bases with no gene match: 14. CDR3 loop: CASKGQFQLNSGNTIYF. CDR3 coding DNA: TGTGCCAGTAAGGGACAGTTTCAACTAAACTCTGGAAACACCATATATTTT. The entire variable domain, with the rest obtained from reference TRBV11-2 and TRBJ1-3, is as follows: EAGVAQSPRYKIIEKRQSVAFWCNPISGHATLYWYQQILGQGPKLLIQFQNNGVVDDSQLPKDRFSAERLKGVDSTLKIQPAKLEDSAVYLCASKGQFQLNSGNTIYFGEGSWLTVV.

The chain combines TRBV10-2 with TRBJ1-2; no firm D call. This CDR3 has 15 residues. The germline V gene has CDR1 WSHSY and CDR2 SAAADI. V dropped 7 bases and J dropped 3 bases, with 18 bases sitting between them. The CDR3 sequence is CASTSPPPGDYGYTF. In DNA form, the CDR3 reads TGCGCCAGCACATCGCCCCCCCCGGGTGACTATGGCTACACCTTC.

For the CDR3, the DNA is TGCGCCAGCAGCCCGACGTACGAAGCTAACTATGGCTACACCTTC. This encodes CASSPTYEANYGYTF. The rearrangement links TRBV4-3 to TRBJ1-2, with no clear D. From germline, CDR1 is LGHNA and CDR2 YSLEER. The V end was cut by 4 bases, the J end by 0 bases, with 12 bases between. The CDR3 sequence is 15 residues long.

This rearrangement joins TRBV7-9 to TRBJ2-3, with D perhaps TRBD1 (8 bases). The V end lost 5 bases, the J end lost 4 bases, and 13 bases lay between the germline ends. Per the germline V gene, CDR1 is SEHNR and CDR2 is FQNEAQ (reference sequence). The CDR3 is 14 residues long. The CDR3 DNA follows: TGTGCCAGCAGCCAGGGGGCGGGAGCAGATACGCAGTATTTT. This codes for CASSQGAGADTQYF.

As to this clone: Relative to the germline gene, one junction end is altered; a read error may explain this. The rearrangement uses TRBV19 and TRBJ1-1, with 7 bases fitting TRBD1. From germline, CDR1 is LNHDA and CDR2 SQIVND (reference sequence). The CDR3 is made up of 11 amino acids. The CDR3 loop is CASGDRSGLLF. CDR3 in DNA: TGTGCCAGTGGGGACAGAAGTGGGCTTCTCTTT. The complete variable domain, with remaining parts taken from reference TRBV19 and TRBJ1-1, reads DGGITQSPKYLFRKEGQNVTLSCEQNLNHDAMYWYRQDPGQGLRLIYYSQIVNDFQKGDIAEGYSVSREKKESFPLTVTSAQKNPTAFYLCASGDRSGLLFGQGTRLTVV.

The chain has TRBV28 and TRBJ1-2, with no clear D. Looked up from germline, CDR1 is MDHEN and CDR2 is SYDVKM. The ends were cut back, 5 bases at V and 6 bases at J, with 10 bases in the middle. There are 12 residues in the CDR3. CDR3 DNA sequence: TGTGCCAGCAGTAAGGCCGGGGATGGCTACACCTTC. This encodes CASSKAGDGYTF.

The V call is TRBV19, the J call TRBJ2-7, with unresolved D. Germline-derived CDR1 and CDR2 are LNHDA and SQIVND (reference sequence). Trimming shortened V by 6 bases and J by 0 bases, and 9 bases separated the two germline ends. This CDR3 comprises 13 residues. The CDR3 here is CASRQSNSYEQYF. CDR3 nucleotide sequence: TGTGCCAGTAGACAGTCAAACTCCTACGAGCAGTACTTC.

CDR3 amino acids: CAWSSLRSAGYTF. As DNA, the CDR3 is TGTGCCTGGAGCTCCCTTCGATCCGCGGGCTACACCTTC. V is TRBV30 and J is TRBJ1-2, with no clear D. The CDR3 has 13 residues. The V gene lost 3 bases and the J gene lost 8 bases, with 16 bases spanning the gap. The germline gives CDR1 GTSNPN, CDR2 SVGIG (reference sequence).

The rearrangement links TRBV4-3 to TRBJ1-2, with TRBD1 as a possible D gene (6 bases). CDR3 size: 13 residues. Trimming pared 4 bases from V and 8 bases from J, leaving 14 bases between. Germline loops: CDR1 LGHNA, CDR2 YSLEER. The CDR3: CASSPGAPRGYTF. In nucleotides, the CDR3 is TGCGCCAGCAGCCCGGGGGCCCCCCGGGGCTACACCTTC.

The rearrangement links TRBV7-9 to TRBJ2-3; 11 nucleotides agree with TRBD2. The V gene's germline CDR1 is SEHNR and CDR2 FQNEAQ (reference sequence). The junction had 3 bases not matched to a gene; V was cut back by 4 bases and J by 3 bases. This CDR3 has 15 amino acids. CDR3 sequence (DNA): TGTGCCAGCAGCTCGATAGCGGGAGGGACAGATACGCAGTATTTT. Encoded protein: CASSSIAGGTDTQYF.

This clone was counted only a few times. The rearrangement uses TRBV19 and TRBJ1-5, with unresolved D. Between the trimmed V and J ends, which lost 3 bases and 2 bases, there was a span of 11 bases. The CDR3 contains 15 residues. Germline lookup yields CDR1 LNHDA and CDR2 SQIVND (reference sequence). CDR3 DNA: TGTGCCAGTAGTATCAGCGGGGAGGGCAATCAGCCCCAGCATTTT. This translates into CASSISGEGNQPQHF.

This clone came up a few times. V is TRBV29-1 and J is TRBJ2-2, with 11 bases identical to TRBD2. The CDR3 runs 18 residues. Germline CDR1 SQVTM, CDR2 ANQGSEA. J was trimmed by 1 base and V by 2 bases; bases with no gene match: 9. The CDR3 DNA is TGCAGCGTTGAATCCGCAGGACTAGCGGGCCGGAACACCGGGGAGCTGTTTTTT. Translation: CSVESAGLAGRNTGELFF.